A selection of T cell receptor beta chains follows, all from one sample in a study of T cells in Graves' hyperthyroidism and ophthalmopathy. TCRdb reprocessed the multiplex PCR reads with MiXCR, giving one entry per CDR3 protein. The data hold roughly 700,000 distinct CDR3 sequences, with roughly a sixth observed a single time. Source material: blood. The source of these receptors is a man aged 45-60 years with Graves' hyperthyroidism. Both conserved end residues are part of each CDR3. Fields, in order: CDR3 protein, CDR3 DNA, V gene, D gene, J gene, clone size. A D gene is named only where the DNA matches it firmly. Not every row has a clone size; where given, it reads once, few, many or a size class.

CASSQFTTGTNTEAFF | TGTGCCAGCAGCCAATTTACTACCGGGACGAACACTGAAGCTTTCTTT | TRBV4-2 | . | TRBJ1-1 | few
CASSPLGQINTEAFF | TGTGCCAGCAGCCCACTAGGACAGATTAACACTGAAGCTTTCTTT | TRBV11-2 | . | TRBJ1-1 | many
CASRAVPRRAHYGYTF | TGTGCCAGCAGAGCGGTCCCAAGACGGGCCCACTATGGCTACACCTTC | TRBV12-3/TRBV12-4 | . | TRBJ1-2 | many
CATSAEIGGEQYF | TGTGCCACCAGCGCAGAGATAGGGGGAGAGCAGTACTTC | TRBV15 | . | TRBJ2-7 | few
CAISGTSAKYEQYF | TGTGCCATCAGTGGGACTAGCGCAAAATACGAGCAGTACTTC | TRBV10-3 | TRBD2 | TRBJ2-7 | many
CASSYGQGGLYSTEAFF | TGTGCCAGCAGCTATGGACAGGGTGGTTTGTATAGCACTGAAGCTTTCTTT | TRBV7-2 | TRBD1 | TRBJ1-1 | .
CASSQDTVGGAKNIQYF | TGTGCCAGCAGCCAAGATACAGTGGGGGGGGCCAAAAACATTCAGTACTTC | TRBV3-1 | TRBD2 | TRBJ2-4 | few
CASRQTRYGYTF | TGTGCCAGCAGACAGACTCGCTATGGCTACACCTTC | TRBV28 | . | TRBJ1-2 | many
CASSSRTGVYEQYF | TGTGCCAGCAGTTCCCGGACAGGGGTTTACGAGCAGTACTTC | TRBV6-2/TRBV6-3 | TRBD1 | TRBJ2-7 | .
CASSQETGGYTF | TGCGCCAGCAGCCAAGAAACAGGGGGCTACACCTTC | TRBV4-1 | . | TRBJ1-2 | few
CAWRGFPTSGRSANEQFF | TGTGCCTGGAGAGGTTTCCCGACTAGCGGGAGATCGGCGAATGAGCAGTTCTTC | TRBV30 | TRBD2 | TRBJ2-1 | .
CAWSRGTSGYEQYF | TGTGCCTGGAGTCGAGGGACTAGCGGCTACGAGCAGTACTTC | TRBV30 | TRBD2 | TRBJ2-7 | .
CASRPGTLGTEAFF | TGCGCCAGCAGACCGGGGACCCTAGGGACTGAAGCTTTCTTT | TRBV6-9 | . | TRBJ1-1 | .
CAWSKSSYNSPLHF | TGTGCCTGGAGTAAGAGCTCCTATAATTCACCCCTCCACTTT | TRBV30 | . | TRBJ1-6 | few
CASSRPSGSSYNEQFF | TGTGCCAGCAGTCGACCCAGCGGGAGCTCCTACAATGAGCAGTTCTTC | TRBV6-1 | TRBD2 | TRBJ2-1 | many
CATSDSGARGSYNEQFF | TGTGCCACCAGTGATTCCGGGGCGAGGGGGAGCTACAATGAGCAGTTCTTC | TRBV24-1 | . | TRBJ2-1 | .
CSAKERGGLNEQFF | TGCAGTGCCAAAGAGCGCGGGGGGCTGAATGAGCAGTTCTTC | TRBV20-1 | TRBD2 | TRBJ2-1 | few
CASRLEGQAYGYTF | TGTGCCAGCAGGCTTGAAGGACAGGCCTATGGCTACACCTTC | TRBV28 | TRBD1 | TRBJ1-2 | many
CASRGLAGMGANVLTF | TGTGCCAGCAGAGGACTAGCGGGAATGGGGGCCAACGTCCTGACTTTC | TRBV12-3/TRBV12-4 | TRBD2 | TRBJ2-6 | .
CASRQGTTNEKLFF | TGTGCCAGCCGACAGGGGACGACTAATGAAAAACTGTTTTTT | TRBV27 | TRBD1 | TRBJ1-4 | many
CASSWDQNSPLHF | TGTGCCAGCAGCTGGGACCAGAATTCACCCCTCCACTTT | TRBV7-2 | . | TRBJ1-6 | few
CASSPRWDSPLHF | TGTGCCAGCAGCCCGCGGTGGGATTCACCCCTCCACTTT | TRBV7-6 | . | TRBJ1-6 | many
CASSLIQALQYF | TGTGCCAGCAGTTTAATACAGGCGCTTCAGTACTTC | TRBV28 | . | TRBJ2-4 | few
CATSDFEEGQETQYF | TGTGCCACCAGTGATTTTGAGGAGGGCCAAGAGACCCAATACTTC | TRBV24-1 | . | TRBJ2-5 | many
CASSSRAAVNTETFF | TGCGCCAGCAGCTCACGGGCGGCAGTTAACACTGAAACTTTCTTT | TRBV5-1 | . | TRBJ1-1 | few
CATSDSTGTGRYNEQFF | TGTGCCACCAGTGACTCGACCGGGACAGGTAGATACAATGAGCAGTTCTTC | TRBV24-1 | TRBD1 | TRBJ2-1 | .
CASSSGHRGAFGETQYF | TGTGCCAGCAGCAGTGGACATCGGGGGGCGTTCGGAGAGACCCAGTACTTC | TRBV5-4 | . | TRBJ2-5 | many
CASSDLVGSETQYF | TGTGCCAGCAGCGACCTCGTAGGGTCGGAGACCCAGTACTTC | TRBV3-1 | . | TRBJ2-5 | few
CASSIVPATTQSPLHF | TGTGCCAGTAGTATAGTACCGGCCACGACCCAATCACCCCTCCACTTT | TRBV19 | . | TRBJ1-6 | many
CASSSPRFYNEQFF | TGTGCCAGCAGCTCCCCCAGGTTCTACAATGAGCAGTTCTTC | TRBV11-2 | . | TRBJ2-1 | many
CASILQGGGGEQYF | TGTGCCAGCATCTTACAGGGTGGAGGGGGCGAGCAGTACTTC | TRBV6-1 | . | TRBJ2-7 | many
CASSTRVFYTDTQYF | TGTGCCAGCAGTACCCGGGTCTTTTACACAGATACGCAGTATTTT | TRBV28 | . | TRBJ2-3 | many
CVSSGEDSYEQYF | TGTGTCAGCTCAGGAGAGGACTCCTACGAGCAGTACTTC | TRBV18 | . | TRBJ2-7 | .
CASSQGTSGSSTDTQYF | TGTGCCAGCAGCCAGGGAACTAGCGGGAGTAGCACAGATACGCAGTATTTT | TRBV7-2 | TRBD2 | TRBJ2-3 | many
CASSLREVAYEQYF | TGTGCCAGCAGCTTACGGGAGGTTGCCTACGAGCAGTACTTC | TRBV11-1 | TRBD2 | TRBJ2-7 | many
CASSGWEDSYEQYF | TGTGCCAGCTCAGGGTGGGAGGACTCCTACGAGCAGTACTTC | TRBV12-3/TRBV12-4 | . | TRBJ2-7 | .
CSVGLGAGTEAFF | TGCAGCGTTGGTCTGGGGGCGGGCACTGAAGCTTTCTTT | TRBV29-1 | . | TRBJ1-1 | .
CASSHYQARLDNEQFF | TGCGCCAGCAGCCACTATCAGGCCCGTCTCGACAATGAGCAGTTCTTC | TRBV4-3 | . | TRBJ2-1 | .
CASHLEPELNTEAFF | TGTGCCAGCCACCTCGAGCCTGAGCTGAACACTGAAGCTTTCTTT | TRBV7-9 | . | TRBJ1-1 | .